Sequencing of this T cell receptor (beta chain) was carried out in a study of OX40 agonist ivuxolimab in advanced cancers. Note on this clone: The target antigen is unknown.

Study-wide results and limits: In the expanded peripheral T cells, antigen specificity was never determined. Average numbers of expanded clones were greater in CD8+ T cells than in CD4+. Patients who responded partially at 0.1-3.0 mg/kg showed clonal expansion ranking among the lowest.

Profiling relied on immunoSEQ multiplex PCR, and the TCRdb table lists in-frame clones only, not all of them. This table holds under 25,000 clones, 86% found once. Germline V gene lookup returns CDR1 MGHRA and CDR2 YSYEKL. The CDR3 is 19 residues long. The trim removed 4 bases at V and 3 bases at J, leaving 16 bases unmatched. Sequencing was performed on CD4+ or CD8+ T cells sorted from blood, taken in a trial of the OX40 agonist ivuxolimab. This TCR was recovered from an adult with an advanced solid tumor such as melanoma, head and neck, liver or kidney cancer. The chain has TRBV4-1 and TRBJ2-1, with TRBD1 matching 9 bases. CDR3 DNA sequence: TGCGCCAGCAGCCTAGGGGGACAGGGCTTCGGAAGACGCTACAATGAGCAGTTCTTC. Protein: CASSLGGQGFGRRYNEQFF.